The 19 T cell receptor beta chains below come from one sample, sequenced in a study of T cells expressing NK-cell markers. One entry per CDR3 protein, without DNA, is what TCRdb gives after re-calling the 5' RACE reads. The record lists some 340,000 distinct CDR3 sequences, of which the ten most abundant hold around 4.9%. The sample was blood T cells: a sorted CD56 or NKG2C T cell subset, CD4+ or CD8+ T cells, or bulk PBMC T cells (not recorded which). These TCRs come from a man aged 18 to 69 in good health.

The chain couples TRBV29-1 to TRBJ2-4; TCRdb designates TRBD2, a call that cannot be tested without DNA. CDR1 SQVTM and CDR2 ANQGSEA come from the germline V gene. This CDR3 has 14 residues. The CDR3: CSVTRTSGGEIQYF.

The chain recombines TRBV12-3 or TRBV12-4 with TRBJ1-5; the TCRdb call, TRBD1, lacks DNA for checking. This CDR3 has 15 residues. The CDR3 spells CASTADRGGYQPQHF.

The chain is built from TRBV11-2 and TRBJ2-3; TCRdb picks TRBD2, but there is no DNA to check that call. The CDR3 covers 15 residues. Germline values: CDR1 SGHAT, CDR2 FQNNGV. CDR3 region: CASSFYPQRSDTQYF.

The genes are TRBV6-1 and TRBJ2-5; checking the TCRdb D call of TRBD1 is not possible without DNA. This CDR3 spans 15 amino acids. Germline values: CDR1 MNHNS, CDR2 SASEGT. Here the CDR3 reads CASSGYRDTQETQYF.

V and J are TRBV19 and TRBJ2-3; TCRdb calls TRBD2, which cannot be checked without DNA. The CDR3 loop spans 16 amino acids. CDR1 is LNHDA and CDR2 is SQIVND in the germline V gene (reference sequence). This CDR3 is CASSGRSGGGTDTQYF.

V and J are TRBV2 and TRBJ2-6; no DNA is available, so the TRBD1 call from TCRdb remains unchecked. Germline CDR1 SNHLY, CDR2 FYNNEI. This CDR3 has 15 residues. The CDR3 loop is CAGGQGGSGANVLTF.

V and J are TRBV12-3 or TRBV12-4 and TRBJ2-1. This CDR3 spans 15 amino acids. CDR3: CASILEGAPFNEQFF.

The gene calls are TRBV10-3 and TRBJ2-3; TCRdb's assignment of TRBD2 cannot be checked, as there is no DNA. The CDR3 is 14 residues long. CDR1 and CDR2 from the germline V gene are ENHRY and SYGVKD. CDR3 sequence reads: CATGTSLSTDTQYF.

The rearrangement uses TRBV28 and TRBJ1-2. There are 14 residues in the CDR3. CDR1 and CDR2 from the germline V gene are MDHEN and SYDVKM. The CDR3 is CASSFGGTNYGYTF.

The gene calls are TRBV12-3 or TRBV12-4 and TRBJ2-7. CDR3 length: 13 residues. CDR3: CASRKAGSYEQYF.

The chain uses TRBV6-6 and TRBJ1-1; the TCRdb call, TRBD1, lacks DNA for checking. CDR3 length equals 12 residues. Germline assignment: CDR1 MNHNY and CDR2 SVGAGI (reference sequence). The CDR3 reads CASSLGDSRAFF.

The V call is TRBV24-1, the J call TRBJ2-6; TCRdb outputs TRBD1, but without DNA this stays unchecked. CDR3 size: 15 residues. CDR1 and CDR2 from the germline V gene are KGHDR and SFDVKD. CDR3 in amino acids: CATSGWGSGANVLTF.

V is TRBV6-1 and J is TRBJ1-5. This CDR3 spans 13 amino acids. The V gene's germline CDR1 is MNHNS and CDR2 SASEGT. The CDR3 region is CASSSERHQPQHF.

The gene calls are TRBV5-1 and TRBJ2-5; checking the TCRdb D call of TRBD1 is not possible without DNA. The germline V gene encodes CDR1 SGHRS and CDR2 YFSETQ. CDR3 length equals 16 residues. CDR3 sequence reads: CASSLEQARRQETQYF.

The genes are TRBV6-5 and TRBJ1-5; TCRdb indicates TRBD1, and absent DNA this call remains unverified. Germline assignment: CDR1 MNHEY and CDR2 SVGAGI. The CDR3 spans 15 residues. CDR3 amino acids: CASSSTGGGGQPQHF.

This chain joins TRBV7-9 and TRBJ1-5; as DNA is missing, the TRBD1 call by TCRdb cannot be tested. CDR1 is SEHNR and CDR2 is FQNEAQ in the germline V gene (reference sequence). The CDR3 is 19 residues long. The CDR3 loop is CASSSSPGTGGSSNQPQHF.

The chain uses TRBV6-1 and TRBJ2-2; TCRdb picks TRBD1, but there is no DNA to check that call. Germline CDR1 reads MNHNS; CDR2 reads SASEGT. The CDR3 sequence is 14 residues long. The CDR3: CASTKPGDTGELFF.

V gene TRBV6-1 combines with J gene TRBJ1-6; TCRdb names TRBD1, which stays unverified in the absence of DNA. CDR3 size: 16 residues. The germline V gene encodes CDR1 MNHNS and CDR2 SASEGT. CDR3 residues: CASSEALGTGNSPLHF.

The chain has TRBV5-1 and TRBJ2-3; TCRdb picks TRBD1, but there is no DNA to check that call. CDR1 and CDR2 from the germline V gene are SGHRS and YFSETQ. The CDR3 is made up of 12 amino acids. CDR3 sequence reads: CASGPGLDTQYF.